This T cell receptor beta chain was identified in a study of CD8 T cells in Susac syndrome. TEMRA cells were enriched by FACS, while CD8+ and CD4+ T cells were obtained through a negative isolation that was performed magnetically. Comments on this clonotype: Its cognate antigen is unknown.

Regarding the study as a whole: The peak of CD8+ clonal expansion in Susac was seen in TEMRA cells and active patients. As acknowledged by the study, its TCR sequencing and HLA analysis included a relatively small number of individuals.

The CDR3 covers 16 residues. CDR1 is LNHNV and CDR2 is YYDKDF in the germline V gene (reference sequence). The V gene lost 1 base and the J gene lost 4 bases, with 14 bases spanning the gap. RNA amounts of roughly 0.45 to 1 ug underwent reverse transcription with random hexamers. The immunoSEQ assay covered 54 Vbeta and 13 Jbeta segments for CDR3. TCRdb itself ran the immunoSEQ multiplex PCR reads through MiXCR, one entry per CDR3 protein. The sample includes approximately 120,000 distinct CDR3 sequences, about 94% of them seen just once. This clonotype was obtained from a human donor with Susac syndrome. Sequences were obtained from CD8+ T cells from PBMCs. The genes are TRBV15 and TRBJ2-1; weak D call: TRBD2 (6 bases). Here the CDR3 DNA reads TGTGCCACCAGCAGAGTTCGGGGGAGGCCATACAATGAGCAGTTCTTC. It specifies CATSRVRGRPYNEQFF.